Below are 32 T cell receptor beta chains sequenced from a single sample in a study of T-cell memory formation after mild COVID-19. TCRdb re-called the 5' RACE reads with MiXCR, one entry per CDR3 protein. In the table there are 550,000 to 650,000 distinct CDR3 sequences, around 16% of which are singletons. Sequenced input: PBMCs or a T cell subset sorted from them (not recorded which). These receptors were taken from an adult woman who had mild COVID-19 (a few samples of this study predate the infection). Cell type and time point are not known.

V usage is TRBV5-4 and J usage is TRBJ2-1; 11 bases are a match to TRBD2. The CDR3 is 16 amino acids. The germline V gene has CDR1 SGHNT and CDR2 YYREEE (reference sequence). Unmatched junction bases numbered 9, after V lost 4 bases and J lost 6 bases. The CDR3 DNA reads TGTGCCAGCAGCCCTAGCGGGAGGCGGTTGGGCAATGAGCAGTTCTTC. This codes for CASSPSGRRLGNEQFF. The full variable domain, rest sourced from reference TRBV5-4 and TRBJ2-1, is ETGVTQSPTHLIKTRGQQVTLRCSSQSGHNTVSWYQQALGQGPQFIFQYYREEENGRGNFPPRFSGLQFPNYSSELNVNALELDDSALYLCASSPSGRRLGNEQFFGPGTRLTVL.

This chain connects TRBV5-1 to TRBJ2-1; 8 bases align to TRBD1. Germline lookup yields CDR1 SGHRS and CDR2 YFSETQ. With 7 bases clipped from V and 9 bases from J, the junction kept 9 bases outside the gene matches. This CDR3 is 13 amino acids long. This CDR3 is CASEGEQGGEQFF. Here the CDR3 DNA reads TGCGCCAGCGAGGGGGAACAGGGGGGTGAGCAGTTCTTC.

The V and J genes are TRBV29-1 and TRBJ1-1, with 7 bases aligning to TRBD1. V shed 8 bases, J shed 7 bases, and the junction held 7 bases outside the gene matches. The CDR3 consists of 11 residues. CDR1 is SQVTM, CDR2 ANQGSEA, per germline. The CDR3 DNA is TGCAGCTCGCGACAGGGTGATGAAGCTTTCTTT. It is translated as CSSRQGDEAFF.

This clonotype has a handful of counts. The V and J genes are TRBV6-2 or TRBV6-3 and TRBJ1-1, with 8 positions matching TRBD1. With 3 bases clipped from V and 4 bases from J, the junction kept 7 bases outside the gene matches. CDR3 length: 15 amino acids. Germline assignment: CDR1 MNHEY and CDR2 SVGEGT. CDR3 region: CASSYSQGASTEAFF. The DNA of the CDR3 is TGTGCCAGCAGTTATAGTCAGGGGGCGAGCACTGAAGCTTTCTTT.

This clonotype was recorded a few times. CDR3 nucleotides: TGTGCCAGCACCTTGACAGGGGGCACCGGGGAGCTGTTTTTT. Its translation: CASTLTGGTGELFF. The V gene is TRBV2, the J gene TRBJ2-2; TRBD1 aligns across 9 bases. V gave up 7 bases and J gave up 4 bases; unmatched junction bases: 4. There are 14 residues in the CDR3. Per germline, CDR1 SNHLY and CDR2 FYNNEI.

This chain links TRBV9 with TRBJ2-2, with 12 bases fitting TRBD2. With 0 bases clipped from V and 3 bases from J, the junction kept 6 bases outside the gene matches. The germline CDR1 and CDR2 sequences are SGDLS and YYNGEE. The CDR3 has 18 amino acids. The CDR3 reads CASSVEAGTSGHTGELFF. The CDR3 nucleotides are TGTGCCAGCAGCGTAGAGGCCGGGACTAGCGGGCACACCGGGGAGCTGTTTTTT.

The sample holds a few counts of this clonotype. The CDR3 is CASSPLGRNNEQFF. The CDR3 nucleotides read TGCGCCAGCAGCCCGCTCGGACGCAACAATGAGCAGTTCTTC. The V gene is TRBV4-3, the J gene TRBJ2-1, with D hard to call. Germline V CDR1 and CDR2: LGHNA, YSLEER. With 4 bases removed from V and 5 bases from J, the gap between germline ends came to 12 bases. This CDR3 contains 14 residues.

This clonotype was detected only a few times. The chain has TRBV12-3 or TRBV12-4 and TRBJ1-1; D might be TRBD1 (5 bases). The CDR3 contains 14 residues. V was clipped by 2 bases and J by 5 bases, with 12 bases between them. The CDR3, as DNA: TGTGCCAGCAGTTTAACCGGGACGGGGACTGAAGCTTTCTTT. Protein sequence: CASSLTGTGTEAFF.

This clonotype was recorded a few times. The chain links TRBV5-1 to TRBJ2-7; perhaps TRBD2 as D (6 bases). Deletions cut 2 bases from V and 2 bases from J, with 11 bases between. Germline CDR1 reads SGHRS; CDR2 reads YFSETQ. The CDR3 is made up of 14 amino acids. The CDR3 region has the DNA TGCGCCAGCAGCTTCGCGGGACCCACCTACGAGCAGTACTTC. Protein: CASSFAGPTYEQYF.

This chain connects TRBV7-9 to TRBJ2-3, with 8 bases matching TRBD2. Trimming cost V 5 bases and J 1 base; bases outside gene matches: 5. The CDR3 length is 15 residues. Germline lookup yields CDR1 SEHNR and CDR2 FQNEAQ (reference sequence). For the CDR3, the DNA is TGTGCCAGCAGCCCCTCCGGGGGGGGCACAGATACGCAGTATTTT. Translated, it gives CASSPSGGGTDTQYF.

This sequence joins TRBV19 and TRBJ2-1; a possible D gene is TRBD2 (5 bases). The CDR3 length is 17 residues. Germline CDR1 reads LNHDA; CDR2 reads SQIVND (reference sequence). Trimming stripped 1 base from V and 0 bases from J, with 13 bases between. The CDR3 spells CASSIAGSRSSYNEQFF. DNA of the CDR3: TGTGCCAGTAGTATAGCGGGGAGCCGAAGCTCCTACAATGAGCAGTTCTTC.

This clonotype turned up a few times. The rearrangement links TRBV5-1 to TRBJ2-1; 7 bases match TRBD1. The CDR3 is 15 residues long. Germline CDR1 and CDR2: SGHRS and YFSETQ. The junction had 1 base not matched to a gene; V was cut back by 0 bases and J by 1 base. CDR3 nucleotides: TGCGCCAGCAGCTTGGTGGGACAGTCCTACAATGAGCAGTTCTTC. Amino acid sequence: CASSLVGQSYNEQFF. Together with reference TRBV5-1 and TRBJ2-1, the CDR3 gives the full variable domain: KAGVTQTPRYLIKTRGQQVTLSCSPISGHRSVSWYQQTPGQGLQFLFEYFSETQRNKGNFPGRFSGRQFSNSRSEMNVSTLELGDSALYLCASSLVGQSYNEQFFGPGTRLTVL.

The genes are TRBV7-8 and TRBJ2-1, with TRBD1 matching 8 bases. This CDR3 contains 15 residues. V lost 4 bases, J lost 2 bases, and 4 bases stayed unmatched. CDR1 is SGHVS, CDR2 FQNEAQ, per germline. This CDR3 is CASSSQGEPYNEQFF. The CDR3 nucleotides are TGTGCCAGCAGCTCACAGGGGGAACCCTACAATGAGCAGTTCTTC.

This clonotype was detected a few times. The chain couples TRBV18 to TRBJ2-7, with 11 bases lining up with TRBD2. The CDR3 totals 16 residues. The ends lost 5 bases at V and 2 bases at J; junction bases unmatched: 8. The germline V gene encodes CDR1 KGHSH and CDR2 LQKENI. The CDR3, as DNA: TGTGCCAGCTCAGAAAGACTAGCGGGACTAACCTACGAGCAGTACTTC. It specifies CASSERLAGLTYEQYF.

This sequence joins TRBV7-9 and TRBJ1-4, with a weak D call TRBD1 (5 bases). Germline-derived CDR1 and CDR2 are SEHNR and FQNEAQ (reference sequence). The CDR3 extends over 14 amino acids. Trimming stripped 5 bases from V and 7 bases from J, with 14 bases between. The CDR3 DNA reads as TGTGCCAGCAGCCCCGGGGGTCCGGCTGAAAAACTGTTTTTT. Residues: CASSPGGPAEKLFF.

DNA of the CDR3: TGTGCCATCAGTGACCCAGGGGGATCGGGCACTGAAGCTTTCTTT. Its protein is CAISDPGGSGTEAFF. The rearrangement links TRBV10-3 to TRBJ1-1; 7 bases align to TRBD1. The germline V gene encodes CDR1 ENHRY and CDR2 SYGVKD. V gave up 3 bases and J gave up 4 bases; unmatched junction bases: 8. The CDR3 is made up of 15 amino acids.

This chain connects TRBV20-1 to TRBJ1-1; TRBD1 is a possible D gene (6 bases). Trimming took off 2 bases at V and 8 bases at J, with 15 bases between the two ends. The CDR3 extends over 13 amino acids. Germline loops: CDR1 DFQATT, CDR2 SNEGSKA (reference sequence). CDR3 protein: CSARRRGQPEAFF. The CDR3 nucleotides read TGCAGTGCTAGAAGGCGCGGACAGCCCGAAGCTTTCTTT.

The sample holds many counts of this clonotype. This chain joins TRBV12-3 or TRBV12-4 and TRBJ2-6; 15 bases match TRBD2. The CDR3 has 20 amino acids. The V gene end was trimmed by 5 bases and the J gene end by 4 bases; junction bases not matched to a gene: 12. In DNA, the CDR3 is TGTGCCAGCAGTCACACAGGGACTAGCGGGAGGTCCCCAGGGGCCAACGTCCTGACTTTC. Its protein is CASSHTGTSGRSPGANVLTF.

The chain carries TRBV4-3 and TRBJ2-1; TRBD1 aligns across 11 bases. The germline V gene has CDR1 LGHNA and CDR2 YSLEER. Trimming at V came to 1 base and at J to 5 bases, leaving 10 bases not matched to a gene. This CDR3 is built from 18 residues. CDR3 residues: CASSQASHGGQGDNEQFF. In DNA, the CDR3 is TGCGCCAGCAGCCAAGCCTCCCATGGGGGACAGGGGGACAATGAGCAGTTCTTC.

The chain recombines TRBV20-1 with TRBJ2-5; TRBD2 matches at 7 bases. Looked up from germline, CDR1 is DFQATT and CDR2 is SNEGSKA (reference sequence). This CDR3 contains 16 residues. After removal of 4 bases from V and 2 bases from J, the junction contained 13 bases not matched to a gene. The CDR3 DNA sequence: TGCAGTGCTACGCACCCGCAGCGGGGCCCTCAAGAGACCCAGTACTTC. Protein: CSATHPQRGPQETQYF.

The chain joins TRBV19 to TRBJ2-2, with D unclear. Germline V gives CDR1 LNHDA, CDR2 SQIVND (reference sequence). The CDR3 loop spans 15 amino acids. Between the trimmed V and J ends, which lost 3 bases and 8 bases, there was a span of 16 bases. CDR3 protein: CASSILSSSTGELFF. For the CDR3, the DNA is TGTGCCAGTAGTATTTTATCCAGCTCAACAGGGGAGCTGTTTTTT.

The chain joins TRBV20-1 to TRBJ2-3, with TRBD2 matching over 7 bases. CDR3 length equals 14 residues. Germline CDR1 DFQATT, CDR2 SNEGSKA (reference sequence). Trimming at V came to 3 bases and at J to 4 bases, leaving 7 bases not matched to a gene. CDR3 region: CSARSRLAPDTQYF. The CDR3 nucleotides are TGCAGTGCTAGGAGCCGACTAGCCCCAGATACGCAGTATTTT.

V gene TRBV4-1 combines with J gene TRBJ1-1; no clear D. From germline, CDR1 is MGHRA and CDR2 YSYEKL. The germline V and J ends were trimmed by 0 bases and 4 bases, with 9 bases remaining between them. The CDR3 totals 14 residues. The CDR3 DNA reads TGCGCCAGCAGCCAAGATAGCCAATTCACTGAAGCTTTCTTT. Its protein product is CASSQDSQFTEAFF.

Many counts were recorded for this clonotype. V is TRBV12-3 or TRBV12-4 and J is TRBJ1-5, with D uncertain. This CDR3 has 13 residues. V dropped 3 bases and J dropped 11 bases, with 14 bases sitting between them. CDR3 sequence: CASSLSGFRTQHF. CDR3 in DNA: TGTGCCAGCAGTTTGTCGGGGTTTAGGACCCAGCATTTT.

The CDR3 DNA sequence: TGCGCCAGCAGCTTGGCCGCAACTATCACTGAAGCTTTCTTT. It specifies CASSLAATITEAFF. The chain combines TRBV5-1 with TRBJ1-1; D ambiguous. The germline V gene has CDR1 SGHRS and CDR2 YFSETQ. This CDR3 is built from 14 residues. V was clipped by 0 bases and J by 4 bases, with 10 bases between them.

Here the CDR3 DNA reads TGTGCCAGCAGTGTGAGTTTTCATGCGGTGGGTGAGCAGTTCTTC. It is translated as CASSVSFHAVGEQFF. The J gene is TRBJ2-1, the V gene TRBV6-5; D call uncertain. Trimming removed 5 bases at V and 9 bases at J, with 20 bases between. The CDR3 length is 15 residues. Germline CDR1 reads MNHEY; CDR2 reads SVGAGI.

The chain joins TRBV4-1 to TRBJ2-1, with D possibly matching TRBD1 (5 bases). There are 14 residues in the CDR3. V was pared by 3 bases and J by 8 bases, with 14 bases between. In germline, CDR1 is MGHRA, CDR2 YSYEKL. As DNA, the CDR3 is TGCGCCAGCAGCCATCGGATGGTAGGGGATGAGCAGTTCTTC. Translation: CASSHRMVGDEQFF.

This clonotype has more than one count but fewer than ten. This chain joins TRBV5-6 and TRBJ2-7; 9 bases match TRBD2. The ends lost 3 bases at V and 5 bases at J; junction bases unmatched: 6. Germline CDR1 and CDR2: SGHDT and YYEEEE. The CDR3 consists of 14 residues. CDR3 loop: CASSWGTSFDEQYF. The CDR3 nucleotides are TGTGCCAGCAGCTGGGGGACTAGCTTCGACGAGCAGTACTTC.

The chain links TRBV5-1 to TRBJ2-5; TRBD1 might be the D (6 bases). The CDR3 is made up of 14 amino acids. Trimming stripped 4 bases from V and 5 bases from J, with 15 bases between. Per the germline V gene, CDR1 is SGHRS and CDR2 is YFSETQ. The CDR3 bases are TGCGCCAGCAGCCCCGGTGGCCAGGGGGAGACCCAGTACTTC. Translated, it gives CASSPGGQGETQYF.

The chain uses TRBV7-2 and TRBJ1-6; maybe TRBD1 (5 bases). Germline-derived CDR1 and CDR2 are SGHTA and FQGNSA. CDR3 length equals 14 residues. V lost 1 base and J lost 11, with 12 bases in between. DNA for the CDR3: TGTGCCAGCAGCTTAGACCAGGGCGGGCCACCCCTCCACTTT. It is translated as CASSLDQGGPPLHF.

This clonotype appeared a few times. The J gene is TRBJ2-1, the V gene TRBV7-3; TRBD2 might be the D (7 bases). The CDR3 consists of 18 residues. Trimming left V 2 bases short and J 0 bases short, with 17 bases between. CDR1 is SGHTA, CDR2 FQGTGA, per germline. DNA of the CDR3: TGTGCCAGCAGCTTATGGGGGCTAGCGGTAATCTCCTACAATGAGCAGTTCTTC. Translating it yields CASSLWGLAVISYNEQFF.

The chain employs TRBV20-1 and TRBJ1-2; D is possibly TRBD1 (5 bases). This CDR3 contains 16 residues. The germline CDR1 and CDR2 sequences are DFQATT and SNEGSKA (reference sequence). V lost 0 bases, J lost 0 bases, and 14 bases lay in between. CDR3 in DNA: TGCAGTGCTAGAGATCCTCCGGAAGGGGCTAACTATGGCTACACCTTC. Translated: CSARDPPEGANYGYTF.